These 19 T cell receptor beta chains were all obtained from the same sample, sequenced in a study of shared clonotypes between healthy human individuals. Naive CD8 cells comprised CD45RO-negative, CCR7-positively selected cells, excluding terminally differentiated effector memory CD45RA+ cells. TCRdb keeps only in-frame clones here, not all; method: immunoSEQ multiplex PCR. The profile shows under 2,000,000 clones, about 95% of them singletons. Sequenced input: naive CD8+ T cells sorted from blood. These receptors came from a man between 18 and 35 years old in good health.

The chain links TRBV27 to TRBJ1-2; a weak D match, TRBD1 (5 bases). The CDR3 has 16 amino acids. Between the trimmed V and J ends, which lost 3 bases and 1 base, there was a span of 15 bases. Germline CDR1 MNHEY, CDR2 SMNVEV (reference sequence). In nucleotides, the CDR3 is TGTGCCAGCAGTTTGGACGGGGGTCCGGATAACTATGGCTACACCTTC. Translation: CASSLDGGPDNYGYTF.

The chain employs TRBV5-4 and TRBJ2-3; no definite D call. V lost 4 bases to trimming and J lost 0 bases, with 12 bases between them. Germline V gene data show CDR1 as SGHNT and CDR2 as YYREEE (reference sequence). The CDR3 extends over 15 amino acids. The CDR3 is CASSRGLDSTDTQYF. The DNA for the CDR3 is TGTGCCAGCAGCCGAGGATTGGACAGCACAGATACGCAGTATTTT.

The chain has TRBV11-2 and TRBJ2-5, with D possibly being TRBD1 (6 bases). Trimming left V 4 bases short and J 1 base short, with 10 bases between. In germline, CDR1 is SGHAT, CDR2 FQNNGV. The CDR3 runs to 14 residues. CDR3 sequence: CASSSGTTQETQYF. CDR3 nucleotides: TGTGCCAGCAGCTCCGGGACAACCCAAGAGACCCAGTACTTC.

This clone was counted a single time. In nucleotides, the CDR3 is TGTGCCAGCAAAACAGGCGGAGATACGCAGTATTTT. This gives the protein CASKTGGDTQYF. The chain uses TRBV27 and TRBJ2-3, with a possible D match to TRBD1 (5 bases). V lost 7 bases, J lost 5 bases, and 10 bases lay in between. This CDR3 comprises 12 residues. Germline loops: CDR1 MNHEY, CDR2 SMNVEV (reference sequence).

The V and J genes are TRBV9 and TRBJ1-2; D call uncertain. CDR3 length: 17 residues. Germline lookup yields CDR1 SGDLS and CDR2 YYNGEE. V was clipped by 0 bases and J by 2 bases, with 17 bases between them. Here the CDR3 reads CASSVGDLGEINYGYTF. CDR3 in DNA: TGTGCCAGCAGCGTAGGAGACTTGGGAGAGATAAACTATGGCTACACCTTC.

This chain joins TRBV6-5 and TRBJ1-2; a weak D match, TRBD1 (6 bases). There are 16 residues in the CDR3. V lost 0 bases and J 1 base, leaving 12 bases between the germline ends. The V gene's germline CDR1 is MNHEY and CDR2 SVGAGI. CDR3 region: CASSYSWTAINYGYTF. The CDR3 DNA follows: TGTGCCAGCAGTTACTCCTGGACAGCCATTAACTATGGCTACACCTTC.

In nucleotides, the CDR3 is TGTGCCAGCAGCAAATCGCGGGGGGCCGGGGAGCAGTACTTC. Translated: CASSKSRGAGEQYF. V gene TRBV13 combines with J gene TRBJ2-7; 8 bases align to TRBD2. The CDR3 contains 14 residues. Germline V gene lookup returns CDR1 PRHDT and CDR2 FYEKMQ (reference sequence). Germline trimming cut 5 bases from V and 7 bases from J; bases unmatched to any gene: 10.

The chain links TRBV10-3 to TRBJ2-2; no clear D gene. Trimming shortened V by 2 bases and J by 0 bases, and 4 bases separated the two germline ends. The CDR3 is 14 residues long. In germline, CDR1 is ENHRY, CDR2 SYGVKD. For the CDR3, the DNA is TGTGCCATCAGTGAGGATACGAACACCGGGGAGCTGTTTTTT. Its translation is CAISEDTNTGELFF.

The chain is built from TRBV9 and TRBJ2-7; no clear D gene. CDR1 SGDLS and CDR2 YYNGEE come from the germline V gene. The CDR3 is 13 amino acids. V was cut by 4 bases and J by 6 bases, with 14 bases left in between. The CDR3 bases are TGTGCCAGCAGCCCTTCTCCATCCCTCGAGCAGTACTTC. Translation gives CASSPSPSLEQYF.

The rearrangement joins TRBV4-3 to TRBJ2-1; 11 bases map to TRBD2. Losses at the gene ends were 4 bases for V and 3 bases for J; bases not matched to a gene: 11. The V gene's germline CDR1 is LGHNA and CDR2 YSLEER. This CDR3 has 18 residues. In nucleotides, the CDR3 is TGCGCCAGCAGCCTACTAGCGGGAGTAGGAACGGGCTACAATGAGCAGTTCTTC. Translating it yields CASSLLAGVGTGYNEQFF.

The CDR3 nucleotides read TGTGCCAGTAGTCCGGTCGCGACGGGATCCTATAATTCACCCCTCCACTTT. As protein: CASSPVATGSYNSPLHF. The genes are TRBV19 and TRBJ1-6; unclear D gene. The V end lost 5 bases, the J end lost 1 base, and 15 bases lay between the germline ends. CDR1 and CDR2 (germline): LNHDA, SQIVND (reference sequence). The CDR3 covers 17 residues.

The V call is TRBV7-6, the J call TRBJ2-1, with 9 bases fitting TRBD2. Germline CDR1 reads SGHVS; CDR2 reads FNYEAQ. The CDR3 covers 16 residues. The trim removed 2 bases at V and 4 bases at J, leaving 6 bases unmatched. CDR3 in amino acids: CASSLTLAGEYNEQFF. The CDR3 bases are TGTGCCAGCAGCTTAACCTTAGCGGGAGAGTACAATGAGCAGTTCTTC.

J is TRBJ2-3 and V is TRBV9; 8 bases are shared with TRBD1. Germline V gene sequence: CDR1 SGDLS, CDR2 YYNGEE. The ends lost 4 bases at V and 3 bases at J; junction bases unmatched: 4. This CDR3 region has 14 residues. In DNA form, the CDR3 reads TGTGCCAGCAGCACAGGGGGATCGACAGATACGCAGTATTTT. It yields the protein CASSTGGSTDTQYF.

This clone was detected only once. The chain combines TRBV18 with TRBJ2-7, with D perhaps given as TRBD1 or TRBD2 (5 bases each). The CDR3 spans 15 residues. V lost 3 bases and J lost 3, with 15 bases in between. Germline lookup yields CDR1 KGHSH and CDR2 LQKENI. The CDR3 nucleotides are TGTGCCAGCTCACCTGACCGGGACGGAGGCTACGAGCAGTACTTC. This translates into CASSPDRDGGYEQYF.

The V call is TRBV10-1, the J call TRBJ2-7; no definite D call. The V gene's germline CDR1 is WNHNN and CDR2 SYGVQD (reference sequence). The V gene lost 3 bases and the J gene lost 6 bases, with 18 bases spanning the gap. The CDR3 consists of 15 residues. The chain's CDR3 is CASSDSTRSSGEQYF. For the CDR3, the DNA is TGCGCCAGCAGTGACTCTACTCGTTCCTCGGGCGAGCAGTACTTC.

The J gene is TRBJ2-7, the V gene TRBV27; TRBD1 might be the D (5 bases). This CDR3 region has 14 residues. Trimming stripped 2 bases from V and 6 bases from J, with 14 bases between. Germline CDR1 is MNHEY and CDR2 is SMNVEV (reference sequence). CDR3 DNA: TGTGCCAGCAGTTTAACTGCAGGGTGGCGCGAGCAGTACTTC. Residues: CASSLTAGWREQYF.

With respect to this clone: The sample carries other DNA sequences with the same CDR3. The genes are TRBV5-6 and TRBJ2-7; D is uncertain. V lost 0 bases and J 0 bases, leaving 4 bases between the germline ends. There are 13 residues in the CDR3. Germline CDR1 is SGHDT and CDR2 is YYEEEE. The DNA of the CDR3 is TGTGCCAGCAGCTTGGGGGCCTCCTACGAGCAGTACTTC. Its translation: CASSLGASYEQYF. The full variable domain, its missing parts supplied by reference TRBV5-6 and TRBJ2-7, is DAGVTQSPTHLIKTRGQQVTLRCSPKSGHDTVSWYQQALGQGPQFIFQYYEEEERQRGNFPDRFSGHQFPNYSSELNVNALLLGDSALYLCASSLGASYEQYFGPGTRLTVT.

The DNA of the CDR3 is TGTGCTTTCAGTACGTCTGGGACAGATACGCAGTATTTT. It is translated as CAFSTSGTDTQYF. The chain is built from TRBV30 and TRBJ2-3; D unclear. Germline CDR1 GTSNPN, CDR2 SVGIG (reference sequence). This CDR3 has 13 amino acids.

The chain carries TRBV5-1 and TRBJ2-1; 13 bases align to TRBD2. The length of the CDR3 is 15 residues. Per the germline V gene, CDR1 is SGHRS and CDR2 is YFSETQ. The junction had 6 bases not matched to a gene; V was cut back by 4 bases and J by 8 bases. CDR3: CASSEGTSGIDEQFF. CDR3 nucleotides: TGCGCCAGCAGCGAAGGGACTAGCGGGATTGATGAGCAGTTCTTC.